This T cell receptor (beta chain) was obtained from a study of spatial heterogeneity in lung cancer. Study in general: Each distinct TCR and UMI combination averaged more than ten appearances in raw reads.

CDR1 SGDLS and CDR2 YYNGEE come from the germline V gene. The CDR3 totals 15 residues. The V gene end was trimmed by 0 bases and the J gene end by 6 bases; junction bases not matched to a gene: 9. Each TCR cDNA molecule bore a unique molecular identifier. TCRdb processed the 5' RACE reads anew with MiXCR; each CDR3 protein has one entry. This sample has tens of thousands of distinct CDR3 sequences, with more than 10% found just once. On this clonotype itself: Its cognate antigen is unknown.

This sample's time point: sample taken at primary tumor resection. Whole RNA, which was extracted from tumor, nontumor lung tissue or frozen PBMC, was sequenced without any cell sorting. General study findings and limits: At tumor resection, ubiquitous expanded TCRs were detected in blood more often than later.

The J gene is TRBJ2-7, the V gene TRBV9, with 7 nucleotides matching TRBD2. This sequence originates from a male donor with early-stage non-small cell lung cancer. The specimen comprised PBMCs, sampled at surgery. The CDR3 DNA reads as TGTGCCAGCAGCGTAGCCGCTGGGACGGGGGGCGAGCAGTACTTC. Translated, it gives CASSVAAGTGGEQYF.